The rows below give T cell receptor beta chains drawn from one sample of a study of beta chain features in type 1 diabetes. Produced via immunoSEQ multiplex PCR; TCRdb's table is partial and in-frame only. The sample shows roughly 400,000 clones, more than 11% of them seen only once. Sequenced sample: naive CD4+ T cells from blood. The receptors come from a man younger than 40 in good health. The CDR3 runs from the conserved cysteine through the conserved F or W. Fields, in order: D gene, CDR3 length, V gene, clone size, J gene, CDR3 DNA, CDR3 protein. D genes are given only for firm matches. Size tells how often a clone was seen (once, few, many) or the class of an expanded clone, and some rows leave it out.

D gene: NA
CDR3 length: 18
V gene: TRBV7-9
clone size: NA
J gene: TRBJ2-6
CDR3 DNA: TGTGCCAGCATCCCCCACCGAGGGGGTAGCTCTGGGGCCAACGTCCTGACTTTC
CDR3 protein: CASIPHRGGSSGANVLTF

D gene: NA
CDR3 length: 13
V gene: TRBV30
clone size: few
J gene: TRBJ1-6
CDR3 DNA: TGTGCCTGGAGTGTTCGAGAGGTCTCACCCCTCCACTTT
CDR3 protein: CAWSVREVSPLHF

D gene: TRBD2
CDR3 length: 15
V gene: TRBV6-6
clone size: NA
J gene: TRBJ2-1
CDR3 DNA: TGTGCCAGTTCTCGAGCGGGAGGGAAAGGCGGAGAGCAGTTCTTC
CDR3 protein: CASSRAGGKGGEQFF

D gene: TRBD2
CDR3 length: 14
V gene: TRBV7-3
clone size: NA
J gene: TRBJ2-4
CDR3 DNA: TGTGCCAGCAGCCTTACCGGGACTAGAGACATTCAGTACTTC
CDR3 protein: CASSLTGTRDIQYF

D gene: NA
CDR3 length: 15
V gene: TRBV19
clone size: NA
J gene: TRBJ2-7
CDR3 DNA: TGTGCCAGTAGTCCTAGAGAAGGGTTCGGTAACGAGCAGTACTTC
CDR3 protein: CASSPREGFGNEQYF

D gene: NA
CDR3 length: 13
V gene: TRBV10-3
clone size: few
J gene: TRBJ2-3
CDR3 DNA: TGTGCCATCGAAGCAGATACCACAGATACGCAGTATTTT
CDR3 protein: CAIEADTTDTQYF

D gene: NA
CDR3 length: 11
V gene: TRBV20-1
clone size: few
J gene: TRBJ2-1
CDR3 DNA: TGCAGTGCTCTCTGGGACAATGAGCAGTTCTTC
CDR3 protein: CSALWDNEQFF

D gene: TRBD2
CDR3 length: 14
V gene: TRBV5-4
clone size: NA
J gene: TRBJ2-7
CDR3 DNA: TGTGCCAGCAGCCCGGCTGGCGGGGGGTACGAGCAGTACTTC
CDR3 protein: CASSPAGGGYEQYF

D gene: NA
CDR3 length: 16
V gene: TRBV5-1
clone size: few
J gene: TRBJ1-2
CDR3 DNA: TGCGCCAGCAGCAGCCTTCGTCGGGGCAGGAGCTATGGCTACACCTTC
CDR3 protein: CASSSLRRGRSYGYTF

D gene: NA
CDR3 length: 10
V gene: TRBV30
clone size: few
J gene: TRBJ1-2
CDR3 DNA: TGTGCCTGGGAATCGCGTGGCTACACCTTC
CDR3 protein: CAWESRGYTF

D gene: NA
CDR3 length: 13
V gene: TRBV5-6
clone size: NA
J gene: TRBJ2-2
CDR3 DNA: TGTGCCAGCAGCTTACAGGTTCCCGGGGAGCTGTTTTTT
CDR3 protein: CASSLQVPGELFF

D gene: TRBD2
CDR3 length: 16
V gene: TRBV7-9
clone size: few
J gene: TRBJ2-3
CDR3 DNA: TGTGCCAGCAGCCTCGTGACTAGCGGGATCACAGATACGCAGTATTTT
CDR3 protein: CASSLVTSGITDTQYF

D gene: NA
CDR3 length: 16
V gene: TRBV7-2
clone size: NA
J gene: TRBJ2-1
CDR3 DNA: TGTGCCAGCAGCTTAGTGTCAATAGGGTCCTACAATGAGCAGTTCTTC
CDR3 protein: CASSLVSIGSYNEQFF

D gene: NA
CDR3 length: 12
V gene: TRBV6-1
clone size: few
J gene: TRBJ2-7
CDR3 DNA: TGTGCCAGCAGTGAACACGGGTACGAGCAGTACTTC
CDR3 protein: CASSEHGYEQYF

D gene: NA
CDR3 length: 13
V gene: TRBV7-9
clone size: few
J gene: TRBJ1-6
CDR3 DNA: TGTGCCAGCAGCCCGAGTCCGGGTTCACCCCTCCACTTT
CDR3 protein: CASSPSPGSPLHF

D gene: NA
CDR3 length: 12
V gene: TRBV25-1
clone size: NA
J gene: TRBJ2-5
CDR3 DNA: TGTGCCAGCAGTGAATTTAGGGAGACCCAGTACTTC
CDR3 protein: CASSEFRETQYF

D gene: NA
CDR3 length: 14
V gene: TRBV10-3
clone size: many
J gene: TRBJ2-7
CDR3 DNA: TGTGCCATCAGTGAGTCCAGGAGCTCCTACGAGCAGTACTTC
CDR3 protein: CAISESRSSYEQYF

D gene: NA
CDR3 length: 18
V gene: TRBV19
clone size: NA
J gene: TRBJ1-2
CDR3 DNA: TGTGCCAGTAGAGACCCCCGAGGCCTTGGTCGGGGTAACTATGGCTACACCTTC
CDR3 protein: CASRDPRGLGRGNYGYTF

D gene: TRBD1
CDR3 length: 17
V gene: TRBV7-9
clone size: NA
J gene: TRBJ1-4
CDR3 DNA: TGTGCCAGCAGCCGGGACAGGGGGACCGCAACTAATGAAAAACTGTTTTTT
CDR3 protein: CASSRDRGTATNEKLFF

D gene: NA
CDR3 length: 13
V gene: TRBV10-3
clone size: NA
J gene: TRBJ2-5
CDR3 DNA: TGTGCCACCCGACACCCTCCCCTCGAGACCCAGTACTTC
CDR3 protein: CATRHPPLETQYF

D gene: NA
CDR3 length: 14
V gene: TRBV9
clone size: NA
J gene: TRBJ2-3
CDR3 DNA: TGTGCCAGCAGCGTTGACAGTGGCACAGATACGCAGTATTTT
CDR3 protein: CASSVDSGTDTQYF

D gene: NA
CDR3 length: 14
V gene: TRBV7-9
clone size: NA
J gene: TRBJ1-1
CDR3 DNA: TGTGCCAGCAGCTTACAAGCCTTGAACACTGAAGCTTTCTTT
CDR3 protein: CASSLQALNTEAFF

D gene: NA
CDR3 length: 15
V gene: TRBV4-2
clone size: few
J gene: TRBJ2-2
CDR3 DNA: TGTGCCAGCAGCCAAGTATTAGGGAATACCGGGGAGCTGTTTTTT
CDR3 protein: CASSQVLGNTGELFF

D gene: TRBD2
CDR3 length: 10
V gene: TRBV30
clone size: few
J gene: TRBJ2-2
CDR3 DNA: TGTGCCTTCGTAGCGGGAGAGCCGTTTTTT
CDR3 protein: CAFVAGEPFF

D gene: NA
CDR3 length: 14
V gene: TRBV7-2
clone size: NA
J gene: TRBJ2-5
CDR3 DNA: TGTGCCAGCAGCCGGCACCAGAACCAAGAGACCCAGTACTTC
CDR3 protein: CASSRHQNQETQYF

D gene: NA
CDR3 length: 14
V gene: TRBV7-2
clone size: few
J gene: TRBJ2-7
CDR3 DNA: TGTGCCAGCAGCTTAGACCCCCTCAGGGGCGAGCAGTACTTC
CDR3 protein: CASSLDPLRGEQYF

D gene: TRBD2
CDR3 length: 13
V gene: TRBV15
clone size: NA
J gene: TRBJ2-7
CDR3 DNA: TGTGCCACCGGGGTCGGGAGGAACTACGAGCAGTACTTC
CDR3 protein: CATGVGRNYEQYF

D gene: TRBD1
CDR3 length: 17
V gene: TRBV30
clone size: few
J gene: TRBJ1-5
CDR3 DNA: TGTGCCTGGAGTGCGGACAGGGGTCCGAGAAGCAATCAGCCCCAGCATTTT
CDR3 protein: CAWSADRGPRSNQPQHF

D gene: TRBD2
CDR3 length: 19
V gene: TRBV7-3
clone size: few
J gene: TRBJ2-1
CDR3 DNA: TGTGCCAGCAGCTTAATTGGGCTAGCGGGGATGGGCTCCTACAATGAGCAGTTCTTC
CDR3 protein: CASSLIGLAGMGSYNEQFF

D gene: TRBD2
CDR3 length: 14
V gene: TRBV9
clone size: few
J gene: TRBJ2-1
CDR3 DNA: TGTGCCAGCAGCGTCTATAGCGGGAGCAATGAGCAGTTCTTC
CDR3 protein: CASSVYSGSNEQFF

D gene: NA
CDR3 length: 15
V gene: TRBV7-6
clone size: few
J gene: TRBJ2-1
CDR3 DNA: TGTGCCAGCAGCTTAGAAAGGGGCTCCTACAATGAGCAGTTCTTC
CDR3 protein: CASSLERGSYNEQFF

D gene: NA
CDR3 length: 15
V gene: TRBV5-6
clone size: NA
J gene: TRBJ2-1
CDR3 DNA: TGTGCCAGCAGCTTGGATCTAGGGCTAGAACAAATTCAGTTCTTC
CDR3 protein: CASSLDLGLEQIQFF

D gene: TRBD1
CDR3 length: 15
V gene: TRBV5-4
clone size: NA
J gene: TRBJ2-2
CDR3 DNA: TGTGCCAGCAGCCAAGGGGACAGGGCCGGCGGGGAGCTGTTTTTT
CDR3 protein: CASSQGDRAGGELFF

D gene: NA
CDR3 length: 13
V gene: TRBV29-1
clone size: NA
J gene: TRBJ2-5
CDR3 DNA: TGCAGCGTGGGTTACAGGCGGAAGGAGACCCAGTACTTC
CDR3 protein: CSVGYRRKETQYF

D gene: TRBD1
CDR3 length: 14
V gene: TRBV29-1
clone size: NA
J gene: TRBJ1-1
CDR3 DNA: TGCAGCGTTGAGGCGCGCAGGGGGAGAACTGAAGCTTTCTTT
CDR3 protein: CSVEARRGRTEAFF

D gene: TRBD2
CDR3 length: 16
V gene: TRBV6-1
clone size: NA
J gene: TRBJ2-5
CDR3 DNA: TGTGCCAGCAGTGAGATAGCGGGACCCCTCCAAGAGACCCAGTACTTC
CDR3 protein: CASSEIAGPLQETQYF

D gene: NA
CDR3 length: 13
V gene: TRBV2
clone size: NA
J gene: TRBJ2-3
CDR3 DNA: TGTGCCAGCAGAGAGGACTCACTAAATACGCAGTATTTT
CDR3 protein: CASREDSLNTQYF

D gene: NA
CDR3 length: 15
V gene: TRBV18
clone size: NA
J gene: TRBJ1-1
CDR3 DNA: TGTGCCAGCTCACCCAAGGTGGGGGGGAACACTGAAGCTTTCTTT
CDR3 protein: CASSPKVGGNTEAFF

D gene: NA
CDR3 length: 15
V gene: TRBV11-2
clone size: few
J gene: TRBJ2-3
CDR3 DNA: TGTGCCAGCACCCTAGGTGGCGGCCCGGCAGATACGCAGTATTTT
CDR3 protein: CASTLGGGPADTQYF

D gene: TRBD2
CDR3 length: 13
V gene: TRBV7-2
clone size: NA
J gene: TRBJ2-1
CDR3 DNA: TGTGCCAGCATGGGGACTAGTCGTTATGAGCAGTTCTTC
CDR3 protein: CASMGTSRYEQFF

D gene: NA
CDR3 length: 12
V gene: TRBV5-1
clone size: few
J gene: TRBJ1-2
CDR3 DNA: TGCGCCAGCAGCTTGGGTGCCTATGGCTACACCTTC
CDR3 protein: CASSLGAYGYTF

D gene: NA
CDR3 length: 11
V gene: TRBV30
clone size: NA
J gene: TRBJ2-5
CDR3 DNA: TGTGCTTGCTCCCCGGGGGAGACCCAGTACTTC
CDR3 protein: CACSPGETQYF

D gene: TRBD1
CDR3 length: 13
V gene: TRBV27
clone size: few
J gene: TRBJ2-5
CDR3 DNA: TGTGCCAGCAGTCAGGGCAGGGGGGAGACCCAGTACTTC
CDR3 protein: CASSQGRGETQYF

D gene: NA
CDR3 length: 18
V gene: TRBV2
clone size: NA
J gene: TRBJ2-1
CDR3 DNA: TGTGCCAGCAGTGAAGCGCAAGTGGAGCCGAGCTCCTACAATGAGCAGTTCTTC
CDR3 protein: CASSEAQVEPSSYNEQFF

D gene: NA
CDR3 length: 14
V gene: TRBV18
clone size: few
J gene: TRBJ1-2
CDR3 DNA: TGTGCCAGCTCACCAGGAGCAGGGTACTATGGCTACACCTTC
CDR3 protein: CASSPGAGYYGYTF

D gene: NA
CDR3 length: 11
V gene: TRBV29-1
clone size: many
J gene: TRBJ1-2
CDR3 DNA: TGCAGCGTTGAACAGTCCTATGGCTACACCTTC
CDR3 protein: CSVEQSYGYTF